This TCR beta chain is drawn from a study of cytomegalovirus exposure and HLA in healthy donors (dated by TCRdb to 2017 to 2019). Notes on the research overall: In an earlier analysis of approximately 500 of the donors, under 300 Gb of sequence data and approximately 120 million unique TCR beta sequences from 180 million or so T cells were reported. Among roughly 400 genotyped donors of the cohort, an average of around 250,000 unique TCR beta nucleotide sequences was sequenced per donor, of which about 20% were non-productive. Both class I and class II loci were covered by HLA typing, at four-digit resolution. High-throughput TCR immunosequencing, statistical association of individual TCRs with disease status, and machine learning were combined to predict cytomegalovirus infection status. The T cell repertoires of several hundred subjects were profiled by immunosequencing and related to cytomegalovirus serostatus. All discovery cohort repertoires had been generated using a single sequencing platform. To study patterns of TCR occurrence, a later analysis re-analyzed previously published TCR beta repertoires from hundreds of donors and added high-resolution HLA genotyping. In the later analysis, no new phenotypic data were used to find candidate immune exposures; instead, reliance was placed on TCR beta sequences and their occurrence across donors. In a later genetic analysis, genome-wide SNP genotypes for 398 of the 666 donors were used, and that subset was treated as a discovery cohort. An earlier analysis of more than 450 of the donors used high-throughput TCR beta sequencing to judge whether each TCR beta V gene segment behaved as functional or pseudogenic. Among the roughly 370 genotyped donors, around 79% belonged to the genetic ancestry cluster associated with self-reported Caucasian donors. In addition to the first cohort of around 670 subjects, a separate validation cohort of around 110 different subjects was used. Five DR-DQ haplotypes were treated as single units for association and clustering because of strong linkage in the cohort. The aim of the study was to test whether cataloging public T cell receptors could identify signatures of past pathogen exposure. Typing coverage differed by locus: A, B, C, DRB1 and DQB1 were typed in about 620-630 donors, DQA1 in around 500, DPA1 in 600 to 610, and DPB1 in just under 490. About 320 gigabases of sequencing data and approximately 84 million unique TCR sequences were included in an early release covering 550 to 650 HLA-typed donors. Donor age, sex, ethnicity and CMV serostatus were compiled together with the repertoire data. Broader findings and caveats from the paper: In the study, 150 to 200 TCR beta chains were listed as associated with cytomegalovirus. Because some donors lacked HLA typing at each locus, the association tests relied only on the typed subset. CMV serostatus was the only immune exposure information available for the cohort. Assigning TCR associations to individual alleles was difficult when HLA alleles, especially DR and DQ, strongly co-occurred. A later genetic analysis associated a missense DCLRE1C variant with V-gene and J-gene trimming of TCR beta chains, and an independent cohort replicated the association. In an earlier analysis of over 550 of the donors, most TCR beta V segments were observed in productive rearrangements about 87% or about 30% of the time, broadly matching IMGT annotations. In a later analysis, HLA-associated TCR beta chains showed more clonal expansion and lower generation probabilities than non-associated chains that were equally common. According to a later analysis, TCR association rates differed among HLA loci, with DRB1 alleles showing the most associated TCRs and HLA-C alleles showing the fewest. According to a later genetic analysis, donors in an Asian-associated ancestry cluster had fewer N-insertions in productive TCRs than the approximately 670-donor mean. The cohort was sequenced for TCR beta chains only, and without alpha or paired-chain data the features that could be detected were limited. While some public TCRs were present in many individuals, most TCR sequences turned up only very rarely across donors. In a later analysis, 15,000 to 20,000 TCR beta sequences were associated with specific HLA alleles at a false discovery rate of 0.05. A further reported finding was that TCR beta sequences accurately predicted the HLA-A and HLA-B alleles for most subjects in the first cohort. Correlated functional status among segregating V segments might be attributable to linkage disequilibrium, but an unknown experimental factor could not be ruled out. In a later analysis, several top co-occurrence clusters were reported to appear linked to parvovirus B19, influenza, CMV and Epstein-Barr virus. The authors suggested that the approach could potentially be extended to other disease states and immunological phenotypes. A group of highly shared sequence variants was considered likely to be a technical artifact of the sequencing pipeline. In vitro tests confirmed that three of the cytomegalovirus-associated TCR beta chains recognize cytomegalovirus antigens. In a later analysis, most CMV-associated TCR beta chains were found to appear HLA-restricted, with HLA associations seemingly driven largely by CMV exposure. Some IMGT-functional V segments, including TRBV6-2 and TRBV6-3, could not be told apart with the 87-base-pair reads, so those segments were excluded. The earlier analysis of nearly 600 of the donors excluded some 15 rarely observed V segments, including chromosome 9 orphons, because counts were too low. Roughly uniform sequencing depth across donors was assumed in presence/absence analyses, although this assumption may not hold. In both the original and validation cohorts, the classifier was reported to diagnose cytomegalovirus status with high specificity and sensitivity.

The CDR3 contains 15 residues, cysteine and phenylalanine counted. Only the CDR3 part of the read is kept: 45 bases, read in frame from the first base. After removal of 2 bases from V and 5 bases from J, the junction retains 4 bases not matched to a gene. The germline V gene (reference sequence) yields MNHNY for CDR1 and SVGAGI for CDR2. About this clone: This receptor's antigen is unknown. No per-base quality is available; no much larger clone lies one base away.

Receptors were amplified or captured by the immunoSEQ multiplex PCR assay. For the multiplex PCR, a mixture combining 60 forward primers for TCR Vbeta segments and 13 reverse primers for TCR Jbeta segments was used. Amplification of the CDR3 region of rearranged TCR beta genes was performed with a multiplex PCR assay on genomic DNA. On the Illumina HiSeq System, the amplified TCR beta libraries were sequenced as 87-base-pair reads. The authors' pipeline ran thus. Across the 700 or so repertoires, a later analysis counted tens of millions of unique TCR beta chains, approximately 10 million of which were shared by at least two donors. Raw reads were error-corrected and collapsed into unique sequences by a nearest-neighbor algorithm in which closely related sequences were merged to remove PCR and sequencing errors. Alignment of CDR3 sequences to IMGT reference sequences was used to assign V, D and J gene segments. For a sequence to be retained, a match of at least six nucleotides to both a V gene segment and a J gene segment was required. Rearrangements were called productive when the CDR3 lacked stop codons and stayed in frame with V and J; all others were non-productive. CDR3 was defined according to IMGT convention as the region running from the second conserved V-encoded cysteine to the conserved J-encoded phenylalanine. Sequences without an unambiguous match to a single V gene segment were excluded from the earlier analysis of 450 to 650 of the donors. An earlier analysis of approximately 590 of the donors classified V segments as functional when productive rearrangements were above 56.7% and as segregating when the standard deviation between donors was above 5%. A statistical classification framework was built to diagnose cytomegalovirus status from the catalog of TCR beta chain sequences. In a later analysis, TCR nucleotide sequences were compared against IMGT/GENE-DB human TR gene sequences so that V and J genes could be assigned. In a later analysis, CDR3 sequences and most-parsimonious VDJ recombination scenarios were assigned using the TCRdist pipeline. In a later analysis, each TCR beta chain was defined by its CDR3 amino acid sequence together with its V-gene family, and reads lacking a unique V-gene family were excluded. To address suspected cross-contamination and a sequencing artifact, a later analysis removed approximately 590 highly shared, low-generation-probability nucleotide sequences. In a later analysis, a clonal expansion index for each public chain was calculated from normalized within-repertoire ranks of inferred template counts. Generation probabilities in a later analysis came from a VDJ recombination model fitted to out-of-frame rearrangements, and those results were checked against IGoR. Hypergeometric tests were used in a later analysis to score TCR-TCR, TCR-HLA and TCR-CMV co-occurrence, with a repertoire-size bias correction applied to the TCR pairs. False discovery rates were estimated in a later analysis by permuting HLA or CMV assignments 20 times. In a later analysis, co-occurring TCRs were grouped with DBSCAN, and TCRdist sequence similarity was added when clustering was performed within HLA-allele-positive subsets. Repertoires with fewer than 30,000 or more than 120,000 public chains, plus five repertoires with anomalous nucleotide sharing, were excluded from co-occurrence clustering. TCRdb stores this immuneACCESS table with in-frame sequences only. Part of the clones is absent; in the studies checked, under half of the shortfall reflects unresolved V genes, and no reason is known for the rest. V and J calls and clone size are copied from that table; D and trimming were computed from the DNA. This sample comprises some 140,000 clones, roughly 80% of them detected only once. The top ten constitute 13% of the sample.

The cohort consisted of 666 healthy bone marrow donors. At the time of sampling, all cohort members were nominally healthy, though unrecorded immune exposures were likely present. The donor was CMV seropositive and was included in the group of around 300 seropositive cohort members. Each donor provided a peripheral blood sample, and peripheral blood mononuclear cells were used for TCR beta sequencing. Genomic DNA extraction from the blood cell samples was performed with the Qiagen DNeasy Blood Extraction Kit. The source material was PBMCs. This sequence originates from a man aged 25-45 years in good health and CMV-seropositive. The chain was built from TRBV6-6 and TRBJ2-1; 9 bases in the middle match TRBD2. The CDR3 reads as follows: CASSYKAGGDNEQFF. The DNA reads as follows: TGTGCCAGCAGTTACAAAGCGGGAGGTGACAATGAGCAGTTCTTC.